Listed here are 14 T cell receptor beta chains from one sample, sequenced in a study of PD-1 blockade in classical Hodgkin lymphoma. No patient escaped relapse after autologous stem cell transplantation, and brentuximab vedotin exposure varied. From thawed PBMCs, magnetic negative selection was used to isolate the CD8+ T cells. Only in-frame clones appear in the TCRdb table, and some are missing; sequencing was by immunoSEQ multiplex PCR. The data show about 27,000 clones, with approximately 86% seen just once and 6.7% held by the top ten. The sequenced sample was CD8+ T cells from blood, obtained at baseline. All receptors come from a human donor with classical Hodgkin lymphoma.

This sequence joins TRBV28 and TRBJ2-7, with D perhaps being TRBD1 or TRBD2 (5 bases each). The CDR3 contains 18 residues. Germline CDR1 reads MDHEN; CDR2 reads SYDVKM. V was pared by 1 base and J by 0 bases, with 19 bases between. CDR3 sequence reads: CASSLLSHEGRRSYEQYF. The CDR3, as DNA: TGTGCCAGCAGTTTATTGTCTCATGAGGGGCGCCGCTCCTACGAGCAGTACTTC.

This chain connects TRBV9 to TRBJ1-2, with 7 positions matching TRBD1. This CDR3 contains 16 residues. Germline V gene lookup returns CDR1 SGDLS and CDR2 YYNGEE. After removal of 3 bases from V and 0 bases from J, the junction contained 8 bases not matched to a gene. The CDR3 sequence: CASSGPGQHPNYGYTF. CDR3 nucleotide sequence: TGTGCCAGCAGCGGCCCGGGACAGCACCCTAACTATGGCTACACCTTC.

The chain has TRBV5-6 and TRBJ2-7; no reliable D call. V was cut by 3 bases and J by 4 bases, with 8 bases left in between. Germline loops: CDR1 SGHDT, CDR2 YYEEEE. This CDR3 has 12 residues. The CDR3 coding sequence is TGTGCCAGCAGCTCCGAGCGTTACGAGCAGTACTTC. It is translated as CASSSERYEQYF.

The chain employs TRBV6-1 and TRBJ2-6, with a weak D call TRBD1 (5 bases). There are 19 residues in the CDR3. Trimming removed 4 bases at V and 0 bases at J, with 19 bases between. Germline V gene lookup returns CDR1 MNHNS and CDR2 SASEGT. CDR3 DNA: TGTGCCAGCAGTGCAAACAGGCCGGAAGCCCTCTCTGGGGCCAACGTCCTGACTTTC. This sequence encodes CASSANRPEALSGANVLTF.

V is TRBV7-3 and J is TRBJ2-7, with 12 bases matching TRBD2. The length of the CDR3 is 16 residues. Looked up from germline, CDR1 is SGHTA and CDR2 is FQGTGA. J lost 4 bases, V lost 0 bases, and 4 bases had no gene match. The CDR3 reads CASSLTPGTSGYEQYF. The CDR3 DNA sequence: TGTGCCAGCAGCTTAACCCCCGGGACTAGCGGGTACGAGCAGTACTTC.

The chain recombines TRBV5-8 with TRBJ2-5, with D maybe TRBD2 (6 bases). The CDR3 is 16 amino acids. Trimming pared 0 bases from V and 4 bases from J, leaving 16 bases between. Germline V CDR1 and CDR2: SGHTS, YDEGEE. The CDR3 reads CASSLGETSYRETQYF. The CDR3 DNA follows: TGTGCCAGCAGCTTGGGGGAGACTAGTTATCGAGAGACCCAGTACTTC.

The chain joins TRBV7-9 to TRBJ2-7, with D possibly TRBD2 on 5 matching bases. The CDR3 covers 14 residues. Germline loops: CDR1 SEHNR, CDR2 FQNEAQ (reference sequence). V was trimmed by 5 bases and J by 0 bases, leaving 11 bases between them. The CDR3 protein is CASSTSGRSYEQYF. The CDR3 DNA follows: TGTGCCAGCAGCACGAGCGGACGCTCCTACGAGCAGTACTTC.

This chain connects TRBV28 to TRBJ2-5, with D perhaps given as TRBD1 or TRBD2 (5 bases each). Germline CDR1 and CDR2: MDHEN and SYDVKM. This CDR3 region has 10 residues. Between the trimmed V and J ends, which lost 10 bases and 4 bases, there was a span of 7 bases. The chain's CDR3 is CATGAETQYF. The CDR3 bases are TGTGCCACCGGGGCAGAGACCCAGTACTTC.

Details on this clone: The junction does not match germline at one end; this may be a read error. The rearrangement uses TRBV9 and TRBJ2-7; the match to TRBD1 covers 12 bases. Germline values: CDR1 SGDLS, CDR2 YYNGEE. This CDR3 has 18 amino acids. The CDR3 protein is CASSAPGQGAAISNEQYF. The CDR3 DNA reads as TGTGCCAGCAGCGCTCCGGGACAGGGGGCCGCTATCTCCAACGAGCAGTACTTC.

The chain combines TRBV7-2 with TRBJ2-7, with 7 nucleotides matching TRBD2. J was trimmed by 0 bases and V by 2 bases; bases with no gene match: 16. Germline V gene lookup returns CDR1 SGHTA and CDR2 FQGNSA. The CDR3 contains 19 residues. Written as DNA, the CDR3 is TGTGCCAGCAGCTTAAAGACGTATGACTCGGGACTACACTCCTACGAGCAGTACTTC. It encodes CASSLKTYDSGLHSYEQYF.

The V call is TRBV27, the J call TRBJ1-2; D unresolved. Germline V gene data show CDR1 as MNHEY and CDR2 as SMNVEV (reference sequence). CDR3 length equals 12 residues. V gave up 8 bases and J gave up 2 bases, with 9 bases separating them. CDR3 sequence (DNA): TGTGCCAGCTGGAGTACAAACTATGGCTACACCTTC. Translated: CASWSTNYGYTF.

The chain carries TRBV4-1 and TRBJ2-1; D gene uncertain. Trimming pared 0 bases from V and 8 bases from J, leaving 8 bases between. Per the germline V gene, CDR1 is MGHRA and CDR2 is YSYEKL. This CDR3 comprises 13 residues. CDR3 bases: TGCGCCAGCAGCCAAGATTTGGGTCATGAGCAGTTCTTC. Amino acid sequence: CASSQDLGHEQFF.

The rearrangement links TRBV6-5 to TRBJ1-1; D is undetermined. CDR1 is MNHEY, CDR2 SVGAGI, per germline. This CDR3 region has 15 residues. V was shortened by 0 bases and J by 5 bases, with 13 bases between the two germline ends. CDR3 nucleotides: TGTGCCAGCAGTTACTCGAGTGGACTGGGGACTGAAGCTTTCTTT. Its translation is CASSYSSGLGTEAFF.

This chain joins TRBV4-2 and TRBJ2-1; D is undetermined. V was trimmed by 2 bases and J by 7 bases, leaving 3 bases between them. CDR1 is LGHNA, CDR2 YNFKEQ, per germline. CDR3 size: 11 residues. The CDR3 is CASSQPNEQFF. The CDR3 DNA reads as TGTGCCAGCAGCCAACCGAATGAGCAGTTCTTC.